This T cell receptor beta chain was found in a study of control samples from healthy donors and cancer patients. V was cut by 1 base and J by 2 bases, with 12 bases left in between. CDR3 length: 15 amino acids. CDR1 is SGHTA and CDR2 is FQGTGA in the germline V gene. TCRdb keeps only in-frame clones here, not all; method: immunoSEQ multiplex PCR. The data show about 120,000 clones, 80% to 90% seen once. V is TRBV7-3 and J is TRBJ2-7; maybe TRBD1 (6 bases). Material for sequencing was PBMCs. This clonotype was sampled from a woman in her forties or fifties with colorectal cancer. The CDR3 is CASSLRAGDPYEQYF. CDR3 in DNA: TGTGCCAGCAGCTTAAGGGCAGGGGACCCCTACGAGCAGTACTTC.